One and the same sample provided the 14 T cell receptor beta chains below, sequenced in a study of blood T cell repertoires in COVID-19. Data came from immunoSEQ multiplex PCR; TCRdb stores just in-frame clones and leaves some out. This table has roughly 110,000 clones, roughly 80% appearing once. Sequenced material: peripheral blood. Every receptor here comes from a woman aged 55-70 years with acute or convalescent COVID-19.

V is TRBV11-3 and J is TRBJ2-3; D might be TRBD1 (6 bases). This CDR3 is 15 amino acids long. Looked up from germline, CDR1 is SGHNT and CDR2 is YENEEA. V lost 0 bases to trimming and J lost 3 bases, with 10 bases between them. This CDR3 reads CASSLDKGETDTQYF. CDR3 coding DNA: TGTGCCAGCAGCTTAGATAAGGGGGAAACAGATACGCAGTATTTT. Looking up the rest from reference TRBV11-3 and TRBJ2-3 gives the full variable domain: EAGVVQSPRYKIIEKKQPVAFWCNPISGHNTLYWYLQNLGQGPELLIRYENEEAVDDSQLPKDRFSAERLKGVDSTLKIQPAELGDSAVYLCASSLDKGETDTQYFGPGTRLTVL.

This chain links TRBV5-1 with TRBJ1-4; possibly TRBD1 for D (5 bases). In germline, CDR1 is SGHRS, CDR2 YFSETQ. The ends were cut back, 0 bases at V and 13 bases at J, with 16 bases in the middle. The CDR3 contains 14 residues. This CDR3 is CASSLAPNGGGLFF. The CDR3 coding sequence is TGCGCCAGCAGCTTGGCCCCAAATGGGGGAGGACTGTTTTTT.

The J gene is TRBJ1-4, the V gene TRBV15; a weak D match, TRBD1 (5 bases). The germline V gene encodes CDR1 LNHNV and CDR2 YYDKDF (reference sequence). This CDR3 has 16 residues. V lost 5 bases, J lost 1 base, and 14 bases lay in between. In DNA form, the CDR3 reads TGTGCCACCAGCCGAGGGTCGGGGGAAACTAATGAAAAACTGTTTTTT. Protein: CATSRGSGETNEKLFF.

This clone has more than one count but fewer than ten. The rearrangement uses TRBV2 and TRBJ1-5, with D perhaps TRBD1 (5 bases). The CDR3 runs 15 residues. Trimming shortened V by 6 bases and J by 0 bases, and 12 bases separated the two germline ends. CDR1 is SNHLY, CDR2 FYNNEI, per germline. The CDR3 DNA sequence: TGTGCCAGCAGCAGGGCGGGGTATAGCAATCAGCCCCAGCATTTT. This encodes CASSRAGYSNQPQHF.

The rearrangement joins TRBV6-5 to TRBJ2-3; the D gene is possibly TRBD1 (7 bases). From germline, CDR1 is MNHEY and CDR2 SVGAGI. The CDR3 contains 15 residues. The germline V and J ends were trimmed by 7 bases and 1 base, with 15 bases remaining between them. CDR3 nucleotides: TGTGCCAGCACTAGACAGGGAGGAGGCACAGATACGCAGTATTTT. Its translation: CASTRQGGGTDTQYF.

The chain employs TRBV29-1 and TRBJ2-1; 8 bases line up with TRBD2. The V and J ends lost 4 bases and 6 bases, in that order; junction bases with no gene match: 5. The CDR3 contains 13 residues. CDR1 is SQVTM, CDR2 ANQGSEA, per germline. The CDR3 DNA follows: TGCAGCGTTGTAGCGGGACGGCTCAATGAGCAGTTCTTC. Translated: CSVVAGRLNEQFF.

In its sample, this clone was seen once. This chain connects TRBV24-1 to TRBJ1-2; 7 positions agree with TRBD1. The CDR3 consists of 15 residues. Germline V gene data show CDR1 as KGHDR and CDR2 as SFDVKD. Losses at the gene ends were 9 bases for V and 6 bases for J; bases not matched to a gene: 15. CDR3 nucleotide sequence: TGTGCCACCCTCGTACCTTCAACAGGGGCTGATGGCTACACCTTC. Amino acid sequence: CATLVPSTGADGYTF.

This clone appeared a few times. The CDR3 DNA sequence: TGCAGCGTTGTTGGGCAACAGGGGGGGTCGGCGTACGAGCAGTACTTC. This encodes CSVVGQQGGSAYEQYF. This chain links TRBV29-1 with TRBJ2-7; perhaps TRBD1 as D (8 bases). Germline V gives CDR1 SQVTM, CDR2 ANQGSEA. The CDR3 contains 16 residues. Trimming left V 4 bases short and J 4 bases short, with 23 bases between.

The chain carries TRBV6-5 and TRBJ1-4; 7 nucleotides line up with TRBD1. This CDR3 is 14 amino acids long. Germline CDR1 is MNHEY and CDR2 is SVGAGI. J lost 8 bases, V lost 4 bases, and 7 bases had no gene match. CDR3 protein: CASSSDRVREKLFF. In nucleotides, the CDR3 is TGTGCCAGCAGTTCCGACAGGGTGCGGGAAAAACTGTTTTTT.

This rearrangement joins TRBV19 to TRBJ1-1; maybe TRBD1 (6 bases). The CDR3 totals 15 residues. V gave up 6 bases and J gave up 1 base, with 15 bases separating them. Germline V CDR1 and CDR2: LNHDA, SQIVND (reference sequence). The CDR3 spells CASRGMTGENTEAFF. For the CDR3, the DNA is TGTGCCAGTAGGGGGATGACAGGTGAGAACACTGAAGCTTTCTTT.

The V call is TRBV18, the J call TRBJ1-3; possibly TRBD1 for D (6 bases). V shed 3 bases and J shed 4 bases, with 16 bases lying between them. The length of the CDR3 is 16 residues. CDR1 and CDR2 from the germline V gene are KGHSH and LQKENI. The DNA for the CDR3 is TGTGCCAGCTCACCTGCGAGCACAGGGACAGGAAACACCATATATTTT. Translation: CASSPASTGTGNTIYF.

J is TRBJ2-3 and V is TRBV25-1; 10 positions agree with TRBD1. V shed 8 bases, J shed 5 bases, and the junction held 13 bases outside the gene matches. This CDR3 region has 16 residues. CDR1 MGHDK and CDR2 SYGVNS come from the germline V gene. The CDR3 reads CASQTPVGQGGDTQYF. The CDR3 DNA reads TGTGCCAGCCAAACCCCCGTAGGACAGGGGGGAGATACGCAGTATTTT. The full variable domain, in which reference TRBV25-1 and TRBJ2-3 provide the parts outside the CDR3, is EADIYQTPRYLVIGTGKKITLECSQTMGHDKMYWYQQDPGMELHLIHYSYGVNSTEKGDLSSESTVSRIRTEHFPLTLESARPSHTSQYLCASQTPVGQGGDTQYFGPGTRLTVL.

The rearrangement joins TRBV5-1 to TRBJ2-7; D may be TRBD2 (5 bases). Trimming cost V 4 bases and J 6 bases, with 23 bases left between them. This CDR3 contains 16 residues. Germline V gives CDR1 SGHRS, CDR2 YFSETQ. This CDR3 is CASSAGGTAQRGEQYF. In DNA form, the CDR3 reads TGCGCCAGCAGCGCCGGAGGTACAGCCCAGAGAGGCGAGCAGTACTTC.

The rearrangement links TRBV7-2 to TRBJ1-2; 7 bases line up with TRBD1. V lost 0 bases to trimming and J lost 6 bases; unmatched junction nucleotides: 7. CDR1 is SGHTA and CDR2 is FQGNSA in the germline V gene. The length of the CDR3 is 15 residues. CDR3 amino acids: CASSLADPTGNGYTF. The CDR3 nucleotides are TGTGCCAGCAGCTTAGCAGATCCGACAGGGAATGGCTACACCTTC. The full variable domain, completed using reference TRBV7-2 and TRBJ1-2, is GAGVSQSPSNKVTEKGKDVELRCDPISGHTALYWYRQSLGQGLEFLIYFQGNSAPDKSGLPSDRFSAERTGGSVSTLTIQRTQQEDSAVYLCASSLADPTGNGYTFGSGTRLTVV.